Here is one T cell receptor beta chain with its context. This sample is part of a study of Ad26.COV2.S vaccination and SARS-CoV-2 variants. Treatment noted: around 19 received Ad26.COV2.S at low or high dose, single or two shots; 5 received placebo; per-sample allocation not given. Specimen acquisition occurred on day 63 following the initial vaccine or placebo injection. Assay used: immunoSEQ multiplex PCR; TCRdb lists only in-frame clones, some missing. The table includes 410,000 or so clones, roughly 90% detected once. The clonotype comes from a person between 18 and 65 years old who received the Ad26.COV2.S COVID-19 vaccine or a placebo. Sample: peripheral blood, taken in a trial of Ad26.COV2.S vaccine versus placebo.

The CDR3 loop reads CAREGLTLCPYEQYF. Here the CDR3 DNA reads TGTGCTAGGGAGGGACTGACTTTATGTCCCTACGAGCAGTACTTC. The gene calls are TRBV12-5 and TRBJ2-7; D perhaps matches TRBD2 (6 bases). Germline V gives CDR1 LGHNT, CDR2 FRNRAP. The CDR3 is made up of 15 amino acids. V was clipped by 9 bases and J by 2 bases, with 20 bases between them.